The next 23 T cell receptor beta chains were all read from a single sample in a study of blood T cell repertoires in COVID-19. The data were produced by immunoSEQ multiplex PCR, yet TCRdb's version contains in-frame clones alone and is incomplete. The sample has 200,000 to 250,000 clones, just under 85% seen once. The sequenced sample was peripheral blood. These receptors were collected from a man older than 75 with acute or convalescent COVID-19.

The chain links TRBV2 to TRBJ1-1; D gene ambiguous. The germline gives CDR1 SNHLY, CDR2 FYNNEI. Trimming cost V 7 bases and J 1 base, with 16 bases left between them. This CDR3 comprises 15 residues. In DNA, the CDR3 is TGTGCCAGCACCCGAGGATACTCAAAGAACACTGAAGCTTTCTTT. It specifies CASTRGYSKNTEAFF.

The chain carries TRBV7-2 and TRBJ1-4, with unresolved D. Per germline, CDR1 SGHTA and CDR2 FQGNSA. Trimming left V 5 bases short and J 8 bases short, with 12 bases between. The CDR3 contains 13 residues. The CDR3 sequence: CASSRRLREKLFF. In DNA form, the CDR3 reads TGTGCCAGCAGCCGCAGGTTACGGGAAAAACTGTTTTTT.

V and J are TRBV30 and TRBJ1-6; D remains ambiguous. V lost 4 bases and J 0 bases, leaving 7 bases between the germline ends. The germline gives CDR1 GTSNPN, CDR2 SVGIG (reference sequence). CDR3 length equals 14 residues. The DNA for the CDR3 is TGTGCCTGGAAACTCGGCTCCTATAATTCACCCCTCCACTTT. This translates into CAWKLGSYNSPLHF.

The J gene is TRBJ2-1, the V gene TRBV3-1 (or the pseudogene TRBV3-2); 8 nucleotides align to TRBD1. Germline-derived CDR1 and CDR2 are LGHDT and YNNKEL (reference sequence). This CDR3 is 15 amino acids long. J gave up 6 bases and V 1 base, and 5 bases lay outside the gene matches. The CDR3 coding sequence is TGTGCCAGCAGCCAAGGGCGCAGGGGGCTCAATGAGCAGTTCTTC. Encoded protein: CASSQGRRGLNEQFF.

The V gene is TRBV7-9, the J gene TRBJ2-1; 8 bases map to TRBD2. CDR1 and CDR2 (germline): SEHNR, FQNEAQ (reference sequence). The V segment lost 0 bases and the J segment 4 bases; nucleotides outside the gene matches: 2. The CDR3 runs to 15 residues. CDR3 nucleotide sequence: TGTGCCAGCAGCTTAGCGGTAGCGGGATACAATGAGCAGTTCTTC. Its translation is CASSLAVAGYNEQFF.

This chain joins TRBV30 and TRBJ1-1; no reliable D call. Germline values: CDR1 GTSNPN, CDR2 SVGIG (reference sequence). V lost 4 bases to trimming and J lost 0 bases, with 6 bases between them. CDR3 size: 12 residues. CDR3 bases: TGTGCCTGGACGGGTATGAACACTGAAGCTTTCTTT. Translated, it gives CAWTGMNTEAFF.

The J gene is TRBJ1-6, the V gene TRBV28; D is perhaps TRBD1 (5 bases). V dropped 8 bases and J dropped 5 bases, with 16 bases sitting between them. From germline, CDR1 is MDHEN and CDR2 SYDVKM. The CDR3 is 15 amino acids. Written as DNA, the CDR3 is TGTGCCAGCGGAGGCGGGGACCGGAATAATTCACCCCTCCACTTT. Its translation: CASGGGDRNNSPLHF.

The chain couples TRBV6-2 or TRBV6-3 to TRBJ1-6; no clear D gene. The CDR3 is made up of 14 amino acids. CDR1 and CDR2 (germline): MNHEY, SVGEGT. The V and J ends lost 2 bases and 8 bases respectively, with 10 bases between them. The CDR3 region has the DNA TGTGCCAGCAGTTACGACCGGAGGGATTCACCCCTCCACTTT. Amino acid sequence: CASSYDRRDSPLHF.

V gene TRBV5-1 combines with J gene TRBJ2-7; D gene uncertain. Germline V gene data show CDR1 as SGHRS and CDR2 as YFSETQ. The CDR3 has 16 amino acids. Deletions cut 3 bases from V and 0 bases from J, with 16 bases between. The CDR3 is CASSSLSPGSSYEQYF. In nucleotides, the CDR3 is TGCGCCAGCAGCTCCCTCTCCCCCGGTAGCTCCTACGAGCAGTACTTC.

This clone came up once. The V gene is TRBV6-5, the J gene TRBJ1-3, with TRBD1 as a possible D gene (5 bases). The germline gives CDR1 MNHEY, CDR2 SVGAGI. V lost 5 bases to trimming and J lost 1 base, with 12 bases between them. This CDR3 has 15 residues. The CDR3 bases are TGTGCCAGCAGTCAACGGACACGGTCTGGAAACACCATATATTTT. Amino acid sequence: CASSQRTRSGNTIYF.

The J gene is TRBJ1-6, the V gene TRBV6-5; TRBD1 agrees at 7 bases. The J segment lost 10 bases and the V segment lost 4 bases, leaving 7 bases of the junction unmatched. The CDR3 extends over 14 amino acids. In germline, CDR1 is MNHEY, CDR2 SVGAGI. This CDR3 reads CASSLQGRRSPLHF. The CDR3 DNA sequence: TGTGCCAGCAGTTTACAGGGGAGGAGGTCACCCCTCCACTTT.

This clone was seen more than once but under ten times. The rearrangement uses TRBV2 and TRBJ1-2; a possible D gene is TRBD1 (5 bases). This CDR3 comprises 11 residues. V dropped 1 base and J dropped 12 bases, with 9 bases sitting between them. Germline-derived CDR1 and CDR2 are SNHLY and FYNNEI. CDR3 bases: TGTGCCAGCAGTGAAGGGGGGGTCGACACCTTC. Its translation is CASSEGGVDTF. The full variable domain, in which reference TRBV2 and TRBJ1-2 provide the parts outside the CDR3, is EPEVTQTPSHQVTQMGQEVILRCVPISNHLYFYWYRQILGQKVEFLVSFYNNEISEKSEIFDDQFSVERPDGSNFTLKIRSTKLEDSAMYFCASSEGGVDTFGSGTRLTVV.

CDR3 residues: CASSGSNSGNTIYF. CDR3 bases: TGTGCCAGCTCAGGGAGCAACTCTGGAAACACCATATATTTT. The chain carries TRBV18 and TRBJ1-3; D is undetermined. This CDR3 spans 14 amino acids. The germline gives CDR1 KGHSH, CDR2 LQKENI. Trimming pared 5 bases from V and 0 bases from J, leaving 8 bases between. Full variable domain (missing parts from reference TRBV18 and TRBJ1-3): NAGVMQNPRHLVRRRGQEARLRCSPMKGHSHVYWYRQLPEEGLKFMVYLQKENIIDESGMPKERFSAEFPKEGPSILRIQQVVRGDSAAYFCASSGSNSGNTIYFGEGSWLTVV.

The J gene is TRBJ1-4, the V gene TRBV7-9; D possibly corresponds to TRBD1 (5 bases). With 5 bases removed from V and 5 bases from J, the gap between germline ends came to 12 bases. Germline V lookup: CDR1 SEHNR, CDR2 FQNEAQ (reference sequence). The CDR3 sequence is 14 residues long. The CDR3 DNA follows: TGTGCCAGCAGCAGCAGACAGATGAATGAAAAACTGTTTTTT. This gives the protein CASSSRQMNEKLFF.

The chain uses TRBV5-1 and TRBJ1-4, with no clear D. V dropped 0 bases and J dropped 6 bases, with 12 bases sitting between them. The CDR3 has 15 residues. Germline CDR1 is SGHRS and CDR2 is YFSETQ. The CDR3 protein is CASSLAGRVDEKLFF. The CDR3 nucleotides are TGCGCCAGCAGCTTGGCGGGAAGGGTGGATGAAAAACTGTTTTTT.

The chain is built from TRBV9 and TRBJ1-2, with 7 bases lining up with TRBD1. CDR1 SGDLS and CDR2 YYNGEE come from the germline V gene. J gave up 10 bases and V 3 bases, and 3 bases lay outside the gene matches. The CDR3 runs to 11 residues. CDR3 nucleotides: TGTGCCAGCAGCGGAACAGGGGTCTACACCTTC. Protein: CASSGTGVYTF.

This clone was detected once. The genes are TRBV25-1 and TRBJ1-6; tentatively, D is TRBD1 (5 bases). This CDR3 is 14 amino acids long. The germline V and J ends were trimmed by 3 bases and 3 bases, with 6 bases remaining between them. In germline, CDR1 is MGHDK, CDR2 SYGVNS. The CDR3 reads CASSEQGYNSPLHF. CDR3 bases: TGTGCCAGCAGTGAGCAGGGCTATAATTCACCCCTCCACTTT.

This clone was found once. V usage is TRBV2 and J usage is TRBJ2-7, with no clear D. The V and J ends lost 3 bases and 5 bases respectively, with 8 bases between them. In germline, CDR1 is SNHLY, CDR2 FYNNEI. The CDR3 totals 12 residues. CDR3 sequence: CASSDLSDEQYF. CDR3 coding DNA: TGTGCCAGCAGTGATTTAAGCGACGAGCAGTACTTC.

CDR3 loop: CASTSSAGANYGYTF. The CDR3 DNA reads as TGCGCCAGCACCTCCTCGGCCGGGGCTAACTATGGCTACACCTTC. This chain joins TRBV10-2 and TRBJ1-2; no clear D gene. CDR1 is WSHSY, CDR2 SAAADI, per germline. Trimming left V 7 bases short and J 0 bases short, with 15 bases between. This CDR3 is built from 15 residues.

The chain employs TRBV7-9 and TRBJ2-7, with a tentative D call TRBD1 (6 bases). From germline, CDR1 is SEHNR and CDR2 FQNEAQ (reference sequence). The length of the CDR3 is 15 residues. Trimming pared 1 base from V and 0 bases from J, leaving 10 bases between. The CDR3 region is CASSLGTATSYEQYF. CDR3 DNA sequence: TGTGCCAGCAGCTTAGGGACAGCTACCTCCTACGAGCAGTACTTC.

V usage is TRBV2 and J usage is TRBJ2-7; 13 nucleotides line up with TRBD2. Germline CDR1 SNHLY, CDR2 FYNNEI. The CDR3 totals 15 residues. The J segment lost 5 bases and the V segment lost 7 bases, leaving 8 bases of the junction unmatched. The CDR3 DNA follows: TGTGCCAGCACCTGGACTAGCGGGAGTAGGAACGAGCAGTACTTC. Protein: CASTWTSGSRNEQYF.

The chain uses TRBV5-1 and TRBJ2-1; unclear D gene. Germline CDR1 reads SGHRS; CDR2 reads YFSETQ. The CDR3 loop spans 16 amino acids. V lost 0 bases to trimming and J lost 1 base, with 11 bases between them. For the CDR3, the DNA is TGCGCCAGCAGCTTGGCAGGAACGACGTCCTACAATGAGCAGTTCTTC. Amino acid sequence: CASSLAGTTSYNEQFF.

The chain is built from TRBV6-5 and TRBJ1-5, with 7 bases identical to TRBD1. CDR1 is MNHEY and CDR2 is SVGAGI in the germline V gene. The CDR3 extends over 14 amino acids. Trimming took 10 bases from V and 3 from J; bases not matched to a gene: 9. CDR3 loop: CATNRGGNNQPQHF. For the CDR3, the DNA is TGTGCCACCAACAGGGGTGGCAACAATCAGCCCCAGCATTTT.